Below, 5 T cell receptor beta chains from the same sample are listed, as sequenced in a study of blood T cells in healthy people across ages. For the second PCR, which ran for about 7 to 11 cycles, a sample-barcoded 5' primer and a J-beta primer mix were used. TCRdb redid the calling of the 5' RACE reads with MiXCR, one entry per CDR3 protein. The sample includes under 1,000,000 distinct CDR3 sequences, around 36% of them seen just once. Input material: blood. The receptors shown here come from a man between 18 and 29 years old in good health.

There are many counts of this clonotype. This chain uses TRBV5-1 with TRBJ2-3, with 8 bases identical to TRBD2. CDR3 size: 15 residues. V gave up 2 bases and J gave up 2 bases; unmatched junction bases: 4. Germline V gene data show CDR1 as SGHRS and CDR2 as YFSETQ. This CDR3 reads CASSLAGANTDTQYF. The CDR3 bases are TGCGCCAGCAGCTTAGCGGGGGCGAACACAGATACGCAGTATTTT.

This clonotype was picked up a small number of times. This chain connects TRBV12-3 or TRBV12-4 to TRBJ2-2, with D unclear. Trimming shortened V by 5 bases and J by 0 bases, and 10 bases separated the two germline ends. CDR3 length: 15 residues. CDR3 region: CASSLPPANTGELFF. CDR3 coding DNA: TGTGCCAGCAGTCTTCCTCCAGCGAACACCGGGGAGCTGTTTTTT.

CDR3 protein: CASSVASVSYNEQFF. As DNA, the CDR3 is TGTGCCAGCAGCGTCGCTAGCGTTTCCTACAATGAGCAGTTCTTC. This chain links TRBV7-2 with TRBJ2-1; maybe TRBD2 (6 bases). From germline, CDR1 is SGHTA and CDR2 FQGNSA. This CDR3 comprises 15 residues. V was cut by 5 bases and J by 1 base, with 12 bases left in between.

J is TRBJ1-6 and V is TRBV12-3 or TRBV12-4, with a possible D match to TRBD1 (5 bases). Between the trimmed V and J ends, which lost 10 bases and 0 bases, there was a span of 13 bases. This CDR3 has 15 residues. CDR3 nucleotide sequence: TGTGCCACTGCTTCTCAGGGCTCCTATAATTCACCCCTCCACTTT. It yields the protein CATASQGSYNSPLHF.

The V gene is TRBV10-3, the J gene TRBJ2-1, with 10 bases fitting TRBD2. This CDR3 contains 15 residues. Germline CDR1 reads ENHRY; CDR2 reads SYGVKD. After removal of 2 bases from V and 8 bases from J, the junction contained 6 bases not matched to a gene. The CDR3 is CAISETSGIGYEQFF. In nucleotides, the CDR3 is TGTGCCATCAGTGAGACTAGCGGGATCGGCTATGAGCAGTTCTTC.